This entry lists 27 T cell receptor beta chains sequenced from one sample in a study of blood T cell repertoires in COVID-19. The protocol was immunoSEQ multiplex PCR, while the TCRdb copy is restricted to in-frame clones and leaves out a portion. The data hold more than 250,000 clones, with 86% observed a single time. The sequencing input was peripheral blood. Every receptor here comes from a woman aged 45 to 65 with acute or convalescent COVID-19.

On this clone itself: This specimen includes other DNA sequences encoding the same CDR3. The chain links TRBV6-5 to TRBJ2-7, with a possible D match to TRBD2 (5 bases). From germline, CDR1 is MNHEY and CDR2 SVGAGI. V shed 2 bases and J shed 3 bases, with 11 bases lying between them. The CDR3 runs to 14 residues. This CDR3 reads CASSYPGSGYEQYF. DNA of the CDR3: TGTGCCAGCAGTTACCCGGGGAGCGGCTACGAGCAGTACTTC.

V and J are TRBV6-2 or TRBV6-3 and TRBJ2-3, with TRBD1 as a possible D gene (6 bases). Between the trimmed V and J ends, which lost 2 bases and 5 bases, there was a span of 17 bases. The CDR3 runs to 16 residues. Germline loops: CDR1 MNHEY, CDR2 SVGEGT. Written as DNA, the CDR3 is TGTGCCAGCAGTTACCAGCTAGGGTTAGGGGGAGATACGCAGTATTTT. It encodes CASSYQLGLGGDTQYF.

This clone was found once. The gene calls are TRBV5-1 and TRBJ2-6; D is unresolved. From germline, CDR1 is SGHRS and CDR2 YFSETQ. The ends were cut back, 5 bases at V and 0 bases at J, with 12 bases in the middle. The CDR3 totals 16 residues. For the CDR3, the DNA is TGCGCCAGCAGTGATGCCTTTAGCTCTGGGGCCAACGTCCTGACTTTC. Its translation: CASSDAFSSGANVLTF.

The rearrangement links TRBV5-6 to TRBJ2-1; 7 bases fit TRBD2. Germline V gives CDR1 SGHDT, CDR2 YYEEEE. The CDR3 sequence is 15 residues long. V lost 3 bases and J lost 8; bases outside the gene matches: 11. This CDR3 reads CASSYLPGLVYEQFF. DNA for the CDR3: TGTGCCAGCAGCTACCTTCCCGGACTAGTGTATGAGCAGTTCTTC.

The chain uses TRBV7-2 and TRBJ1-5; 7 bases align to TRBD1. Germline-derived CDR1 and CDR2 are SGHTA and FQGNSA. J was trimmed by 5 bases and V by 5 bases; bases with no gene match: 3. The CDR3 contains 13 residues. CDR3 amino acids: CASSPQGDQPQHF. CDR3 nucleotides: TGTGCCAGCAGCCCTCAGGGGGATCAGCCCCAGCATTTT.

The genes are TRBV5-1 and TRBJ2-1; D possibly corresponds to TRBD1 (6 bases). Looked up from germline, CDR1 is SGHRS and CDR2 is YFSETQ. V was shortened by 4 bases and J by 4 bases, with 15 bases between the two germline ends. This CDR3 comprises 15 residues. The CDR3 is CASSPQGPDYNEQFF. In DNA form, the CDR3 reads TGCGCCAGCAGCCCCCAGGGGCCAGATTACAATGAGCAGTTCTTC.

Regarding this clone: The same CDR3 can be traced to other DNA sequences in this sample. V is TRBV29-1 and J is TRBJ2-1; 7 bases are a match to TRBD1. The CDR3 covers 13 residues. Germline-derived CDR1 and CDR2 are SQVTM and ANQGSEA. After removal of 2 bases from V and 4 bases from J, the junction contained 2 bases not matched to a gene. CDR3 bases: TGCAGCGTTGAACGACAGGGTTACAATGAGCAGTTCTTC. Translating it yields CSVERQGYNEQFF.

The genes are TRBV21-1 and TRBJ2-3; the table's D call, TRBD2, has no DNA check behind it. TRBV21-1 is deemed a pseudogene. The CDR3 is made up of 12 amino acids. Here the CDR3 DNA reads TGTGCCAGCAGCAACGTCACAGATACGCAGTATTTT. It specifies CASSNVTDTQYF.

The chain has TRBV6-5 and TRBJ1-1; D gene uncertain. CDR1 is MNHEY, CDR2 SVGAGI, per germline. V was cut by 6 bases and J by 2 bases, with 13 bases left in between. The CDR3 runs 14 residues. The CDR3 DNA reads TGTGCCAGCAGACGAAGCGTTGCTAACACTGAAGCTTTCTTT. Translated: CASRRSVANTEAFF.

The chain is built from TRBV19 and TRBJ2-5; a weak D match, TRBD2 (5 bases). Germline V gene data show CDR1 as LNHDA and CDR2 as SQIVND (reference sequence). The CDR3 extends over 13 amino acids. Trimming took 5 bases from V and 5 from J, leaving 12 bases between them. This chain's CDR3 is CASSSGMVETQYF. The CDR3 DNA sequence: TGTGCCAGTAGTTCCGGGATGGTGGAGACCCAGTACTTC.

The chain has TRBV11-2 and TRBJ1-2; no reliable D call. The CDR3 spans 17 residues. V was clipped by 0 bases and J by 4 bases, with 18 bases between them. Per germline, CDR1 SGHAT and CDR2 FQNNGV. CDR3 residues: CASSLDREVTKSYGYTF. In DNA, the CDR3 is TGTGCCAGCAGCTTAGATCGAGAGGTCACGAAAAGCTATGGCTACACCTTC.

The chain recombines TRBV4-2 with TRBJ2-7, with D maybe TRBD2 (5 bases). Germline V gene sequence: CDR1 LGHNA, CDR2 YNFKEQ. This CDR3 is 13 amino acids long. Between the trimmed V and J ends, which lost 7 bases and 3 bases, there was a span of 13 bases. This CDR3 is CASTPRAGYEQYF. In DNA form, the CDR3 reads TGTGCCAGCACTCCCCGGGCGGGCTACGAGCAGTACTTC.

DNA of the CDR3: TGTGCTAGTGGTTTGGTAGCGGGAGGAGCAGATACGCAGTATTTT. Residues: CASGLVAGGADTQYF. The gene calls are TRBV12-5 and TRBJ2-3; 9 bases line up with TRBD2. The length of the CDR3 is 15 residues. From germline, CDR1 is LGHNT and CDR2 FRNRAP. With V trimmed by 0 bases and J by 4 bases, 2 bases remained unmatched.

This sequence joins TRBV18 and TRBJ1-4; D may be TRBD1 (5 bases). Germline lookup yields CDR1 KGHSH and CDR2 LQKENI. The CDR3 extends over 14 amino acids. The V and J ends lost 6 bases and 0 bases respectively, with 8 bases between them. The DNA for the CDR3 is TGTGCCAGCTCCCAGGGTACAACTAATGAAAAACTGTTTTTT. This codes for CASSQGTTNEKLFF.

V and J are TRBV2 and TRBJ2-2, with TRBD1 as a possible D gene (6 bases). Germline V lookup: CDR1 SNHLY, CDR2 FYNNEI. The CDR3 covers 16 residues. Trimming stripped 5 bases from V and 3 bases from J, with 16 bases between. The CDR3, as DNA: TGTGCCAGCAGTAAACGACAGGTTATGGACACCGGGGAGCTGTTTTTT. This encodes CASSKRQVMDTGELFF.

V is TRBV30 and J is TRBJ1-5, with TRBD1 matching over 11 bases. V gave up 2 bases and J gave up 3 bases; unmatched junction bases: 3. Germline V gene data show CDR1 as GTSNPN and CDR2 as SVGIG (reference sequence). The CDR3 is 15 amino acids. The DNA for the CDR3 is TGTGCCTGGAGTATAGGACAGGGGGCCAATCAGCCCCAGCATTTT. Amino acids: CAWSIGQGANQPQHF.

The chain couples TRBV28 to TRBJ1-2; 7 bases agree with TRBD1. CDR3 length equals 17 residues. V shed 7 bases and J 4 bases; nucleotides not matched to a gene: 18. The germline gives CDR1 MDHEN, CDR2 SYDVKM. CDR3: CASTLRAGGIASYGYTF. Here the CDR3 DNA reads TGTGCCAGCACCCTCCGGGCAGGGGGGATTGCTTCCTATGGCTACACCTTC.

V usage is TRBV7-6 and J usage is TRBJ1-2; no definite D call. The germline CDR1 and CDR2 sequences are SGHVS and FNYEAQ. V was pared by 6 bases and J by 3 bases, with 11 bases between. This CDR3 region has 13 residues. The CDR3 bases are TGTGCCAGCAGTCAAACAGCGGACTATGGCTACACCTTC. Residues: CASSQTADYGYTF.

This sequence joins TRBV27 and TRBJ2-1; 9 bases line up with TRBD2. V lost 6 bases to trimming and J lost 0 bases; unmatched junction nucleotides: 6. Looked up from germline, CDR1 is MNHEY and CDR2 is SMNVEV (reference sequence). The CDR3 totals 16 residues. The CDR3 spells CASRRLAVSSYNEQFF. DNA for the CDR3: TGTGCCAGCAGACGACTAGCGGTCAGCTCCTACAATGAGCAGTTCTTC.

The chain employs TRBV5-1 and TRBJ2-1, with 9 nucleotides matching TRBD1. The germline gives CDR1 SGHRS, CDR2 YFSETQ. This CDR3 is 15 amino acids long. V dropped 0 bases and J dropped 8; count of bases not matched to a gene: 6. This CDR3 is CASSLGTTGGDEQFF. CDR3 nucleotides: TGCGCCAGCAGCTTGGGGACAACAGGGGGCGATGAGCAGTTCTTC.

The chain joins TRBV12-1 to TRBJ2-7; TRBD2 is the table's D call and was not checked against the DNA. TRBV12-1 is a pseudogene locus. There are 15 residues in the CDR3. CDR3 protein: CASSFMRGGLHEQYF. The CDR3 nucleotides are TGTGCCAGCAGCTTTATGAGGGGAGGGTTGCACGAGCAGTACTTC.

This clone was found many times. Written as DNA, the CDR3 is TGTGCCAGCAGTGATGCGGTAGACACAGATACGCAGTATTTT. It yields the protein CASSDAVDTDTQYF. The chain links TRBV2 to TRBJ2-3; D is uncertain. This CDR3 is 14 amino acids long. Germline CDR1 reads SNHLY; CDR2 reads FYNNEI. V was cut by 3 bases and J by 2 bases, with 9 bases left in between.

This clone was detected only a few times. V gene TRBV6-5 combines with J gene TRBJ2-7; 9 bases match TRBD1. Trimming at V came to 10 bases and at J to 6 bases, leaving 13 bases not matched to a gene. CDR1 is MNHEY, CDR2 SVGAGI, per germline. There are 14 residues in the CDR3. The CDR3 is CATETGGFVFEQYF. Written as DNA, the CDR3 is TGTGCCACAGAAACAGGGGGCTTCGTCTTCGAGCAGTACTTC.

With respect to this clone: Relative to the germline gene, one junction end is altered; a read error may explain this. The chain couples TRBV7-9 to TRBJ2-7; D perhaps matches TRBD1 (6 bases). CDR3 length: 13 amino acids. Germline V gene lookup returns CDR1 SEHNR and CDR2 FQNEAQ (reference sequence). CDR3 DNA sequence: TGTGCCAGCAGCTTAGCGACAGGAGGCCTGTCTAGTTTC. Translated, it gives CASSLATGGLSSF.

Here the CDR3 reads CASTGTGGDQPQHF. In DNA, the CDR3 is TGTGCCAGCACCGGGACGGGGGGGGATCAGCCCCAGCATTTT. This chain uses TRBV2 with TRBJ1-5; tentative D call: TRBD1 (5 bases). The germline V and J ends were trimmed by 7 bases and 5 bases, with 15 bases remaining between them. The CDR3 covers 14 residues. In germline, CDR1 is SNHLY, CDR2 FYNNEI. Complete variable domain (other parts from reference TRBV2 and TRBJ1-5): EPEVTQTPSHQVTQMGQEVILRCVPISNHLYFYWYRQILGQKVEFLVSFYNNEISEKSEIFDDQFSVERPDGSNFTLKIRSTKLEDSAMYFCASTGTGGDQPQHFGDGTRLSIL.

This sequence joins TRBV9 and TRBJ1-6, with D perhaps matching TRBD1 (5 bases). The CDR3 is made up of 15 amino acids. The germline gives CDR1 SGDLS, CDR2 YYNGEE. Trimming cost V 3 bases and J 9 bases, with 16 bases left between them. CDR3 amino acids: CASSASPGGLSPLHF. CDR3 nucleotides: TGTGCCAGCAGCGCCAGCCCCGGGGGTCTTTCACCCCTCCACTTT.

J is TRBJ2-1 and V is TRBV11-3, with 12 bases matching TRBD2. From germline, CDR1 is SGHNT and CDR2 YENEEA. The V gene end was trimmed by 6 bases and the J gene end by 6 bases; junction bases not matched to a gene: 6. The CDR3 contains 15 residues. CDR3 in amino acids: CASSSGTSGRNEQFF. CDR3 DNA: TGTGCCAGCAGTTCCGGGACTAGCGGGCGCAATGAGCAGTTCTTC.